The 13 T cell receptor beta chains reported below all come from one sample, sequenced in a study of cytomegalovirus exposure and HLA in healthy donors. In the PCR, 60 Vbeta and 13 Jbeta primers were used. Measured with immunoSEQ multiplex PCR; TCRdb has only the in-frame clones, and not every one. Of about 130,000 clones in the sample, roughly 80% are singletons; the top ten hold around 1.3%. The material sequenced was PBMCs. The receptors here all came from a girl aged 2-10 years in good health and CMV-seronegative.

The chain has TRBV19 and TRBJ2-7, with 10 bases matching TRBD2. Germline CDR1 LNHDA, CDR2 SQIVND (reference sequence). V shed 7 bases and J 3 bases; nucleotides not matched to a gene: 18. The CDR3 totals 18 residues. CDR3 residues: CASTKGTSAQKSFYEQYF. In DNA form, the CDR3 reads TGTGCCAGTACCAAAGGGACTAGCGCCCAAAAATCCTTCTACGAGCAGTACTTC.

This clone was counted between two and nine times. The V and J genes are TRBV18 and TRBJ1-1, with TRBD1 as a possible D gene (6 bases). Germline loops: CDR1 KGHSH, CDR2 LQKENI. The CDR3 sequence is 14 residues long. V lost 4 bases and J lost 1, with 10 bases in between. CDR3 amino acids: CASSLKTGNTEAFF. CDR3 DNA sequence: TGTGCCAGCTCACTTAAGACAGGGAACACTGAAGCTTTCTTT. Looking up the rest from reference TRBV18 and TRBJ1-1 gives the full variable domain: NAGVMQNPRHLVRRRGQEARLRCSPMKGHSHVYWYRQLPEEGLKFMVYLQKENIIDESGMPKERFSAEFPKEGPSILRIQQVVRGDSAAYFCASSLKTGNTEAFFGQGTRLTVV.

The sample holds one count of this clone. The chain is built from TRBV10-1 and TRBJ2-7; D is possibly TRBD1 (5 bases). With 10 bases removed from V and 2 bases from J, the gap between germline ends came to 9 bases. CDR3 length: 11 residues. The germline V gene has CDR1 WNHNN and CDR2 SYGVQD (reference sequence). CDR3 loop: CATDRPYEQYF. For the CDR3, the DNA is TGCGCCACCGACAGACCCTACGAGCAGTACTTC.

CDR3 protein: CASSLQSGYRGTEAFF. DNA of the CDR3: TGTGCCAGCAGCTTGCAGTCAGGGTATCGGGGGACTGAAGCTTTCTTT. The rearrangement joins TRBV5-5 to TRBJ1-1; TRBD1 is a possible D gene (5 bases). Germline V lookup: CDR1 SGHKS, CDR2 YYEKEE (reference sequence). The CDR3 is 16 residues long. The V end lost 1 base, the J end lost 5 bases, and 18 bases lay between the germline ends.

This clone has just a few counts. The V gene is TRBV10-1, the J gene TRBJ2-5; the D gene is possibly TRBD2 (5 bases). Trimming took off 3 bases at V and 4 bases at J, with 9 bases between the two ends. The germline V gene has CDR1 WNHNN and CDR2 SYGVQD (reference sequence). There are 13 residues in the CDR3. The CDR3 reads CASSDGGRETQYF. In nucleotides, the CDR3 is TGCGCCAGCAGTGATGGTGGGAGAGAGACCCAGTACTTC.

The chain recombines TRBV7-6 with TRBJ2-7, with 7 bases identical to TRBD2. This CDR3 has 15 amino acids. J was trimmed by 4 bases and V by 2 bases; bases with no gene match: 8. Germline CDR1 reads SGHVS; CDR2 reads FNYEAQ. The CDR3 DNA is TGTGCCAGCAGCTTAAGCGGGGATGGGGGGTACGAGCAGTACTTC. The encoded protein is CASSLSGDGGYEQYF.

The chain uses TRBV27 and TRBJ2-1; 14 bases align to TRBD2. The CDR3 is made up of 15 amino acids. Germline CDR1 is MNHEY and CDR2 is SMNVEV (reference sequence). With 7 bases clipped from V and 6 bases from J, the junction kept 5 bases outside the gene matches. The CDR3 loop is CASTPGTSGSNEQFF. Here the CDR3 DNA reads TGTGCCAGCACCCCGGGGACTAGCGGGAGCAATGAGCAGTTCTTC.

The DNA for the CDR3 is TGTGCCAGCAGTGAAGAAACAGGGAGTTGGTACGAGCAGTACTTC. This sequence encodes CASSEETGSWYEQYF. The genes are TRBV2 and TRBJ2-5; a possible D gene is TRBD1 (6 bases). The tail of the sequence fits TRBJ2-7 better, so the J call may be wrong. This CDR3 has 15 amino acids. Germline V gene lookup returns CDR1 SNHLY and CDR2 FYNNEI.

The chain is built from TRBV7-2 and TRBJ2-5; TRBD2 agrees at 7 bases. The germline V gene encodes CDR1 SGHTA and CDR2 FQGNSA. The J segment lost 3 bases and the V segment lost 1 base, leaving 11 bases of the junction unmatched. The CDR3 spans 17 residues. CDR3 residues: CASSLVLIRGVEETQYF. CDR3 nucleotides: TGTGCCAGCAGCTTAGTGTTGATCCGGGGGGTCGAAGAGACCCAGTACTTC.

The chain carries TRBV2 and TRBJ2-5; TRBD2 agrees at 9 bases. This CDR3 has 16 residues. J was trimmed by 0 bases and V by 4 bases; bases with no gene match: 6. From germline, CDR1 is SNHLY and CDR2 FYNNEI. CDR3 DNA sequence: TGTGCCAGCAGTGTTGGCAGCGGGAGGTACCAAGAGACCCAGTACTTC. This encodes CASSVGSGRYQETQYF.

DNA for the CDR3: TGCGCCAGCAGCTTGTCCCAGGTGCGAGGGAATACGCAGTATTTT. Its protein is CASSLSQVRGNTQYF. The chain links TRBV5-1 to TRBJ2-3; D perhaps matches TRBD2 (5 bases). Germline lookup yields CDR1 SGHRS and CDR2 YFSETQ. V dropped 1 base and J dropped 7 bases, with 16 bases sitting between them. The CDR3 has 15 residues.

The genes are TRBV2 and TRBJ1-2; D possibly corresponds to TRBD1 (5 bases). Trimming took off 2 bases at V and 4 bases at J, with 14 bases between the two ends. This CDR3 has 15 amino acids. CDR1 SNHLY and CDR2 FYNNEI come from the germline V gene. The CDR3 region is CASSEPGSRSYGYTF. The CDR3 nucleotides are TGTGCCAGCAGTGAACCAGGGTCCCGTTCCTATGGCTACACCTTC.

This clone has only a few counts. V gene TRBV18 combines with J gene TRBJ2-1; TRBD2 agrees at 8 bases. Losses at the gene ends were 3 bases for V and 2 bases for J; bases not matched to a gene: 3. CDR1 is KGHSH and CDR2 is LQKENI in the germline V gene. CDR3 size: 15 residues. The CDR3 sequence: CASSPEAGAYNEQFF. For the CDR3, the DNA is TGTGCCAGCTCACCGGAAGCGGGGGCCTACAATGAGCAGTTCTTC.